This T cell receptor (beta chain) was sequenced in a study of T-cell memory formation after mild COVID-19. For the study at large: TCR clusters were mostly donor specific.

Study-wide results and limits: A second wave expanding day 15 to 37 was CD4+-biased; contracting clones were balanced. Pre-infection memory contained some responding clones, which suggested that cross-reactive memory had joined.

CDR3 length: 15 amino acids. V lost 0 bases, J lost 5 bases, and 13 bases lay in between. Germline V gives CDR1 LGHDT, CDR2 YNNKEL (reference sequence). This clonotype was counted only a few times. Its target is not known. UMIs and sample barcodes were carried by the TCR alpha and TCR beta cDNA libraries that 5'RACE produced using constant-segment primers. One entry per CDR3 protein, called by TCRdb with MiXCR from the 5' RACE reads. The sample records hundreds of thousands of distinct CDR3 sequences, approximately 24% being singletons. The sample comprised PBMCs or a T cell subset sorted from them (not recorded which). The clonotype was recovered from an adult woman who had mild COVID-19 (a few samples of this study predate the infection). Cell type and time point are not known. The rearrangement joins TRBV3-1 to TRBJ1-2, with D perhaps matching TRBD1 (5 bases). The CDR3 sequence: CASSQDLGTGYGYTF. CDR3 bases: TGTGCCAGCAGCCAAGACCTAGGCACAGGTTATGGCTACACCTTC.